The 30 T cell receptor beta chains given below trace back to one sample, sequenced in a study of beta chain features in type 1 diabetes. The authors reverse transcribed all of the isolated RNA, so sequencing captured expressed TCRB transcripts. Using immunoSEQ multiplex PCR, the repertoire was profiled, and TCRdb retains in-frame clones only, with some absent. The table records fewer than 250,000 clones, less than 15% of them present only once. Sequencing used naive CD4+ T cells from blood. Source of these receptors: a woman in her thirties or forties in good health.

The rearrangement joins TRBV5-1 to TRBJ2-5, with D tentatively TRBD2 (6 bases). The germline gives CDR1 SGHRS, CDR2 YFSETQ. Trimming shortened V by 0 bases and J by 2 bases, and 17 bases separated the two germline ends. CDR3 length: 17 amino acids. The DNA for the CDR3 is TGCGCCAGCAGCTTGGGGCCCTTCGGGAGCGAGCAAGAGACCCAGTACTTC. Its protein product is CASSLGPFGSEQETQYF.

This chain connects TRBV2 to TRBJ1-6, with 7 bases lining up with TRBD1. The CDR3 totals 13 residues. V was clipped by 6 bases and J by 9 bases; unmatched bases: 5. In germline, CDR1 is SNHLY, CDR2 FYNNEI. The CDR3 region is CASSDRVGSPLHF. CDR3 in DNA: TGTGCCAGCAGCGACAGGGTTGGTTCACCCCTCCACTTT.

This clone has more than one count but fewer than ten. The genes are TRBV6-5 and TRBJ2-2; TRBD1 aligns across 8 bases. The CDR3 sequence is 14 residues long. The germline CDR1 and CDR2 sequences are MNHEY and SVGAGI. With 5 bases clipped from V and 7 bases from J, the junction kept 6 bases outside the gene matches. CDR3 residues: CASSRTGPGGELFF. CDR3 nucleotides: TGTGCCAGCAGTCGGACAGGGCCCGGCGGGGAGCTGTTTTTT.

CDR3 region: CASSETYLAGDPYEQYF. The CDR3 nucleotides read TGTGCCAGCAGTGAAACCTACCTAGCGGGGGATCCCTACGAGCAGTACTTC. The rearrangement joins TRBV2 to TRBJ2-7, with 10 bases lining up with TRBD2. V was pared by 2 bases and J by 2 bases, with 9 bases of the junction left unmatched. The CDR3 length is 17 residues. Germline V gives CDR1 SNHLY, CDR2 FYNNEI.

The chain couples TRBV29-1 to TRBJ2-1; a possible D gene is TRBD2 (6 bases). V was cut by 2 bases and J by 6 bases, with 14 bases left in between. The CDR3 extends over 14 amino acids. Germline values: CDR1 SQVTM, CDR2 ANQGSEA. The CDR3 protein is CSVESGGALNEQFF. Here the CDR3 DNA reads TGCAGCGTTGAATCAGGCGGGGCGCTCAATGAGCAGTTCTTC.

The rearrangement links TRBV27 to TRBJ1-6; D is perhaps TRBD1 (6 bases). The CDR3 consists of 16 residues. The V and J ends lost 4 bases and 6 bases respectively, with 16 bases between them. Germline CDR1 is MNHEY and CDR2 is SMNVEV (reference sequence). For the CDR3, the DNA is TGTGCCAGCAGTTCCAACCCAGGGGTTCTTAATTCACCCCTCCACTTT. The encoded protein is CASSSNPGVLNSPLHF.

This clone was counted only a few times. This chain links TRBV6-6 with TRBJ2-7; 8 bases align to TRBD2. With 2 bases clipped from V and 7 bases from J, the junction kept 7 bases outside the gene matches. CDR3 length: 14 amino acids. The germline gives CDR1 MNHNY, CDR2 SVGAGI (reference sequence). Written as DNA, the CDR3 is TGTGCCAGCAGTTACCCCGGGGGGGCGGGTGAGCAGTACTTC. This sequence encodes CASSYPGGAGEQYF.

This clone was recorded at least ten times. CDR3 sequence (DNA): TGTGCCAGCAACTGGCGGGTCTACGAGCAGTACTTC. Its protein product is CASNWRVYEQYF. The V gene is TRBV25-1, the J gene TRBJ2-7; D possibly corresponds to TRBD2 (5 bases). Looked up from germline, CDR1 is MGHDK and CDR2 is SYGVNS. V was cut by 7 bases and J by 3 bases, with 10 bases left in between. The CDR3 sequence is 12 residues long.

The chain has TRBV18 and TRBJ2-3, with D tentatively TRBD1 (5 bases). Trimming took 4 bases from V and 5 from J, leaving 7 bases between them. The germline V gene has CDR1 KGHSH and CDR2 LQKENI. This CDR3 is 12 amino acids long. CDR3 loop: CASSRQGDTQYF. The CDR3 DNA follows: TGTGCCAGCTCACGCCAGGGAGATACGCAGTATTTT.

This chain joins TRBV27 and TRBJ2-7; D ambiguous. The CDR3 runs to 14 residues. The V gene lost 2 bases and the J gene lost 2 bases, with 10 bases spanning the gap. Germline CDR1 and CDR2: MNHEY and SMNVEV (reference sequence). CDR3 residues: CASSLGRPTYEQYF. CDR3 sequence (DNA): TGTGCCAGCAGTTTAGGCAGGCCGACCTACGAGCAGTACTTC.

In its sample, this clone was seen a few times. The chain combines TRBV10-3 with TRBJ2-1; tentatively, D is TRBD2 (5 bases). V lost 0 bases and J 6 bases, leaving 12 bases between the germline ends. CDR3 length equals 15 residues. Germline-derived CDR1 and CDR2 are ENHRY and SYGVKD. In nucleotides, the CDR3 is TGTGCCATCAGTGAGTCCCCGGGATATGGCAATGAGCAGTTCTTC. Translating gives CAISESPGYGNEQFF.

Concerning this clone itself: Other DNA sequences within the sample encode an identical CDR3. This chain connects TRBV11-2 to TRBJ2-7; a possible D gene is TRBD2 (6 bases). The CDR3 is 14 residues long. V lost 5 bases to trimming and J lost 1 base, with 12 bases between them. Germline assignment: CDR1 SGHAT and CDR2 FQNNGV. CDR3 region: CASSPRGGSYEQYF. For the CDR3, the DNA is TGTGCCAGCAGCCCACGTGGGGGGTCCTACGAGCAGTACTTC.

This chain's CDR3 is CASSLTGTTNTEAFF. The CDR3 bases are TGTGCCAGCAGCCTGACCGGGACAACGAACACTGAAGCTTTCTTT. The rearrangement joins TRBV7-9 to TRBJ1-1; the D gene is possibly TRBD1 (6 bases). CDR1 and CDR2 (germline): SEHNR, FQNEAQ (reference sequence). V was pared by 5 bases and J by 1 base, with 14 bases between. The CDR3 extends over 15 amino acids.

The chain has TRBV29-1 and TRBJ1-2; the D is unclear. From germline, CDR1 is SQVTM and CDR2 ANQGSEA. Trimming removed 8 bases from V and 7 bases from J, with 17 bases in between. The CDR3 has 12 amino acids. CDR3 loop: CSLTRADRGYTF. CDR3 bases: TGCAGCCTGACGCGGGCGGATCGTGGCTACACCTTC.

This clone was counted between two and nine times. The CDR3 nucleotides are TGCAGTGCTTTGGGACAGGATGGCTACACCTTC. It codes for CSALGQDGYTF. The chain has TRBV20-1 and TRBJ1-2, with 8 bases fitting TRBD1. There are 11 residues in the CDR3. Germline CDR1 is DFQATT and CDR2 is SNEGSKA (reference sequence). Trimming cost V 5 bases and J 6 bases; bases outside gene matches: 2.

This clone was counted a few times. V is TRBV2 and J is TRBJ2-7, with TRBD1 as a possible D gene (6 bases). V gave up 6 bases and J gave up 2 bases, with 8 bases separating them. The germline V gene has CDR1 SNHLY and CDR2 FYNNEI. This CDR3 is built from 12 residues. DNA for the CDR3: TGTGCCAGCAGACAGGGTACCTACGAGCAGTACTTC. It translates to CASRQGTYEQYF.

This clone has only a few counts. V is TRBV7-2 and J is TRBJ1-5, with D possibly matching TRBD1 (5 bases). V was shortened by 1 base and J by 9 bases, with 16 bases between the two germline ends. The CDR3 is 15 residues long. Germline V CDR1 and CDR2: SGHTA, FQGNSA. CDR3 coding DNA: TGTGCCAGCAGCTTAGTCAGGGAAACCTCACGGCCCCAGCATTTT. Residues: CASSLVRETSRPQHF.

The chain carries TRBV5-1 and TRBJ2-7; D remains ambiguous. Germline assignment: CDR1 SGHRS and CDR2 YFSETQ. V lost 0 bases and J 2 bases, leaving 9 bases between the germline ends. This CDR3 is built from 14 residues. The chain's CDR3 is CASSLVRSTYEQYF. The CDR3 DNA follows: TGCGCCAGCAGCTTGGTCAGGTCCACCTACGAGCAGTACTTC.

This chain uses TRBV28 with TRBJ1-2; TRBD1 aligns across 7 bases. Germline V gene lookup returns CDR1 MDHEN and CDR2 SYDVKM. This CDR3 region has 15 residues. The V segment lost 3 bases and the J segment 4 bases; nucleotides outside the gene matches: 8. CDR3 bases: TGTGCCAGCAGTTTTTTGGACAGGCCAACCTATGGCTACACCTTC. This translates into CASSFLDRPTYGYTF.

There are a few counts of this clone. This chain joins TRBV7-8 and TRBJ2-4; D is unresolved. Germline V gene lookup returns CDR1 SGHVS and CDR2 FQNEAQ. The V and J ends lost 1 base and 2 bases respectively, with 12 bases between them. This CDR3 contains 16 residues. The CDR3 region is CASSLVSLNTKNIQYF. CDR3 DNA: TGTGCCAGCAGCTTAGTTAGTCTGAATACCAAAAACATTCAGTACTTC.

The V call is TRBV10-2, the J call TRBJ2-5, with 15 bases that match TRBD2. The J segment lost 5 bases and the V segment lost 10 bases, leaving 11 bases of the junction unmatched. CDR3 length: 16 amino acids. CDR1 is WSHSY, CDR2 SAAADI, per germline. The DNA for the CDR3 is TGCGCCACGTCGTGGACTAGCGGGGGGGCCGGGGAGACCCAGTACTTC. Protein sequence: CATSWTSGGAGETQYF.

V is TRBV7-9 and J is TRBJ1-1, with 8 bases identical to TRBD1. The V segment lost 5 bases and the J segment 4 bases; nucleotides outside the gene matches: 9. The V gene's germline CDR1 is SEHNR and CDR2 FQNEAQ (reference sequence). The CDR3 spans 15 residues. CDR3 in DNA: TGTGCCAGCAGCATCAAAGGGACAGGCGGCACTGAAGCTTTCTTT. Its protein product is CASSIKGTGGTEAFF.

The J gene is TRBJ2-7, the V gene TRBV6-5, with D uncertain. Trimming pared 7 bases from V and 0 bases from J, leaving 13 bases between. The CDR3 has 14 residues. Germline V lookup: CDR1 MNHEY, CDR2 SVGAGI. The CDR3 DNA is TGTGCCAGCACCGAACTCGCCGACTCCTACGAGCAGTACTTC. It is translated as CASTELADSYEQYF.

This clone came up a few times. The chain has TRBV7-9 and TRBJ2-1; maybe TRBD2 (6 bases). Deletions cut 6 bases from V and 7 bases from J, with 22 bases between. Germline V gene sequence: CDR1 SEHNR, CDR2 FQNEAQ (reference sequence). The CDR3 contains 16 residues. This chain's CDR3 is CASRSSGGVLGNEQFF. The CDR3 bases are TGTGCCAGCAGGAGTAGCGGCGGGGTCCTTGGGAATGAGCAGTTCTTC.

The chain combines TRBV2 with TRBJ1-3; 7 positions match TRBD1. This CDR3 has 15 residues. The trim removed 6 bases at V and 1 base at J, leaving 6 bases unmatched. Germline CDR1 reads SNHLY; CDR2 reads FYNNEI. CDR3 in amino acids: CASRAETGSGNTIYF. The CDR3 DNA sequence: TGTGCCAGCAGGGCCGAGACAGGGTCTGGAAACACCATATATTTT.

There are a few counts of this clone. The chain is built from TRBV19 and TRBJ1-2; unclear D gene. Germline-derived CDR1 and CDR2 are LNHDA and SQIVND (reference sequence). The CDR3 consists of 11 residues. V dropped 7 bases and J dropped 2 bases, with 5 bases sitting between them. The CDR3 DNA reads TGTGCCAGTATGGCAAACTATGGCTACACCTTC. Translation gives CASMANYGYTF.

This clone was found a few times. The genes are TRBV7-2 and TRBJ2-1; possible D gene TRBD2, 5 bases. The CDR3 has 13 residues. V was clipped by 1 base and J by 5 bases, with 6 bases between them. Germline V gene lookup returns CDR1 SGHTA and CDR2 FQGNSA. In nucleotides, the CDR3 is TGTGCCAGCAGCTTAGACGGGAACAATGAGCAGTTCTTC. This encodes CASSLDGNNEQFF.

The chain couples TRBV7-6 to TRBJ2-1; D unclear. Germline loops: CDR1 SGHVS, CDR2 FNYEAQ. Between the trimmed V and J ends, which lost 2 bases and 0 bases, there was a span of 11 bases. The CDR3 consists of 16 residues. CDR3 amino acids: CASSLPIKSSYNEQFF. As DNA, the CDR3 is TGTGCCAGCAGCTTACCCATCAAGAGCTCCTACAATGAGCAGTTCTTC.

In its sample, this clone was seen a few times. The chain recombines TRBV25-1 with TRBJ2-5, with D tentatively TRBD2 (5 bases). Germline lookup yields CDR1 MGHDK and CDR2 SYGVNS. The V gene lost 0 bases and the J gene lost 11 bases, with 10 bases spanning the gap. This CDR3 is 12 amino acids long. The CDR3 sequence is CASSEYTREQYF. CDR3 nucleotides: TGTGCCAGCAGTGAATATACGAGGGAGCAGTACTTC. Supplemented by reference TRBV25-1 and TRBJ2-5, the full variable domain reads EADIYQTPRYLVIGTGKKITLECSQTMGHDKMYWYQQDPGMELHLIHYSYGVNSTEKGDLSSESTVSRIRTEHFPLTLESARPSHTSQYLCASSEYTREQYFGPGTRLLVL.

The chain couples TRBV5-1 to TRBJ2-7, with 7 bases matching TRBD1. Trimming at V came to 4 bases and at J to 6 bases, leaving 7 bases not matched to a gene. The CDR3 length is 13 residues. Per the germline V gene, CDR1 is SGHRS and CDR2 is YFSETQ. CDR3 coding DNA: TGCGCCAGCAGCCCAAGACAGGGACGCGAGCAGTACTTC. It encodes CASSPRQGREQYF.